This is a list of T cell receptor beta chains from one sample in a study of T cells after yellow fever vaccination. TCRdb itself ran the 5' RACE reads through MiXCR, one entry per CDR3 protein. The data contain 320,000 or so distinct CDR3 sequences, roughly 7.5% of them singletons. The specimen comprised PBMCs, sampled 35 to 50 days after the first yellow fever vaccination. These receptors all stem from a man between 18 and 29 years old who received the YFV17D yellow fever vaccine. Each CDR3 is given with its conserved first and last residue. Each record gives: V gene, D gene, clone size, CDR3 length, J gene, CDR3 protein, CDR3 DNA. D genes are given only for firm matches. Not every row has a clone size; where given, it reads once, few, many or a size class.

TRBV11-2,TRBD2,-,18,TRBJ2-1,CASSNTSGGVVGVNEQFF,TGTGCCAGCAGTAATACTAGCGGGGGGGTTGTTGGGGTGAATGAGCAGTTCTTC
TRBV5-1,-,-,16,TRBJ2-3,CASSLGQGGGEDTQYF,TGCGCCAGCAGCTTGGGACAGGGTGGAGGGGAAGATACGCAGTATTTT
TRBV3-1,-,few,15,TRBJ2-3,CASSQGGSYTDTQYF,TGTGCCAGCAGCCAAGGGGGGTCGTACACAGATACGCAGTATTTT
TRBV10-3,TRBD2,few,14,TRBJ2-7,CAISETSGDFGQYF,TGTGCCATCAGTGAGACTAGCGGGGACTTTGGGCAGTACTTC
TRBV2,-,few,17,TRBJ1-4,CASSEALPGLSDEKLFF,TGTGCCAGCAGTGAAGCGCTTCCGGGACTCTCGGATGAAAAACTGTTTTTT
TRBV9,TRBD2,many,17,TRBJ2-3,CASTRTTSGGSTDTQYF,TGTGCCAGCACCCGAACGACTAGCGGGGGGAGCACAGATACGCAGTATTTT
TRBV29-1,-,-,11,TRBJ2-2,CSARNTGELFF,TGCAGCGCCCGCAACACCGGGGAGCTGTTTTTT
TRBV6-5,-,few,15,TRBJ2-7,CASSYGGAGWSEQYF,TGTGCCAGCAGTTACGGCGGGGCTGGGTGGTCCGAGCAGTACTTC
TRBV7-6,-,few,17,TRBJ1-3,CASSFRPAENSGNTIYF,TGTGCCAGCAGCTTCAGACCGGCCGAGAACTCTGGAAACACCATATATTTT
TRBV5-1,TRBD2,few,16,TRBJ2-3,CASSSLSGGLTDTQYF,TGCGCCAGCAGCTCGCTTAGCGGGGGCCTCACAGATACGCAGTATTTT
TRBV30,-,-,13,TRBJ2-7,CAWSATRQYEQYF,TGTGCCTGGAGCGCAACAAGACAGTACGAGCAGTACTTC
TRBV7-9,-,few,16,TRBJ1-6,CASSSYRENSDSPLHF,TGTGCCAGCAGCAGCTACAGGGAGAATTCGGATTCACCCCTCCACTTT
TRBV18,-,few,16,TRBJ1-6,CASSPTRSSYNSPLHF,TGTGCCAGCTCACCAACACGGAGCTCCTATAATTCACCCCTCCACTTT
TRBV12-3/TRBV12-4,TRBD2,-,14,TRBJ2-7,CASSPWEGGNEQYF,TGTGCCAGCAGTCCCTGGGAGGGTGGGAACGAGCAGTACTTC